Shown below are 9 T cell receptor beta chains from a single sample sequenced in a study of T cell responses to AZD1222 COVID-19 vaccine. TCRdb's table, derived via immunoSEQ multiplex PCR, lists solely in-frame clones and lacks some. Of around 130,000 clones in the sample, approximately 85% were seen once. The sequencing used peripheral blood, collected 28 days after the second AZD1222 dose. The receptors stem from an adult who received the AZD1222 COVID-19 vaccine.

This clone has more than one count but fewer than ten. CDR3 in amino acids: CASSGDSGRAADTQYF. CDR3 DNA sequence: TGTGCCAGCAGTGGGGATAGCGGGAGGGCCGCAGATACGCAGTATTTT. This chain links TRBV28 with TRBJ2-3; 11 nucleotides align to TRBD2. Germline V CDR1 and CDR2: MDHEN, SYDVKM. CDR3 size: 16 residues. The junction had 8 bases not matched to a gene; V was cut back by 5 bases and J by 4 bases.

The chain has TRBV19 and TRBJ2-1; TRBD1 or TRBD2 may be the D gene (5 bases each). The length of the CDR3 is 13 residues. From germline, CDR1 is LNHDA and CDR2 SQIVND (reference sequence). Trimming took 3 bases from V and 12 from J, leaving 15 bases between them. The CDR3 spells CASSIRGEKGQFF. The CDR3 bases are TGTGCCAGTAGTATCCGAGGGGAGAAGGGGCAGTTCTTC.

Only one count was recorded for this clone. This chain connects TRBV11-3 to TRBJ2-5; the D is unclear. CDR1 SGHNT and CDR2 YENEEA come from the germline V gene. The CDR3 extends over 11 amino acids. V dropped 1 base and J dropped 4 bases, with 1 base sitting between them. CDR3 in amino acids: CASSLVETQYF. Written as DNA, the CDR3 is TGTGCCAGCAGCTTAGTAGAGACCCAGTACTTC.

The genes are TRBV10-3 and TRBJ2-2; 7 bases line up with TRBD1. Germline CDR1 and CDR2: ENHRY and SYGVKD. The CDR3 loop spans 18 amino acids. V shed 8 bases and J 3 bases; nucleotides not matched to a gene: 18. CDR3 nucleotide sequence: TGTGCCATCCCTGCAACTCGATGGTTCGGGACAGACACCGGGGAGCTGTTTTTT. Its protein product is CAIPATRWFGTDTGELFF.

The J gene is TRBJ2-1, the V gene TRBV9; 7 bases align to TRBD2. CDR3 length: 15 residues. After removal of 0 bases from V and 5 bases from J, the junction contained 5 bases not matched to a gene. CDR1 and CDR2 from the germline V gene are SGDLS and YYNGEE. CDR3 sequence reads: CASSVGGSGNNEQFF. Here the CDR3 DNA reads TGTGCCAGCAGCGTAGGCGGGAGTGGAAACAATGAGCAGTTCTTC.

The rearrangement joins TRBV5-4 to TRBJ2-1; tentatively, D is TRBD2 (7 bases). This CDR3 comprises 16 residues. The germline CDR1 and CDR2 sequences are SGHNT and YYREEE (reference sequence). V was clipped by 2 bases and J by 7 bases, with 19 bases between them. The DNA for the CDR3 is TGTGCCAGCAGCTTAACAGGGAGGGGAAGGGAAAATGAGCAGTTCTTC. This codes for CASSLTGRGRENEQFF.

This rearrangement joins TRBV7-9 to TRBJ2-1; the match to TRBD2 covers 10 bases. This CDR3 is built from 15 residues. Germline values: CDR1 SEHNR, CDR2 FQNEAQ (reference sequence). J was trimmed by 4 bases and V by 8 bases; bases with no gene match: 8. The CDR3 DNA reads as TGTGCCAGCGGGGGGGGACTAGCGTCATACAATGAGCAGTTCTTC. Translated, it gives CASGGGLASYNEQFF.

This clone has a handful of counts. This chain connects TRBV10-3 to TRBJ1-4; D uncertain. V lost 4 bases to trimming and J lost 4 bases, with 7 bases between them. Germline CDR1 reads ENHRY; CDR2 reads SYGVKD. CDR3 length: 13 residues. DNA of the CDR3: TGTGCCATCAGTGCTGACGATAATGAAAAACTGTTTTTT. Translation gives CAISADDNEKLFF.

The chain combines TRBV3-1 (or the pseudogene TRBV3-2) with TRBJ1-1; 9 bases map to TRBD1. This CDR3 region has 14 residues. Germline CDR1 reads LGHDT; CDR2 reads YNNKEL (reference sequence). After removal of 4 bases from V and 4 bases from J, the junction contained 4 bases not matched to a gene. The CDR3 DNA reads as TGTGCCAGCAGCCTGGGACAGGGCGGCACTGAAGCTTTCTTT. Protein sequence: CASSLGQGGTEAFF.